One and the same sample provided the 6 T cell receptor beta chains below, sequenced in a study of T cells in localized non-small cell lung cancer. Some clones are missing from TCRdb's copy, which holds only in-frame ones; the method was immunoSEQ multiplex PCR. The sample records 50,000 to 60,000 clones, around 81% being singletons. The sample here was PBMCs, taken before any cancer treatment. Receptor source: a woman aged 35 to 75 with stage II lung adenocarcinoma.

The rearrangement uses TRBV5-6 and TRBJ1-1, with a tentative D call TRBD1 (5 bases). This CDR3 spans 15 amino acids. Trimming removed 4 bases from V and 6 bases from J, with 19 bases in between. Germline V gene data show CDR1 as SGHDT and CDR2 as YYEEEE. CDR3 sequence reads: CASSPTLRVGAEAFF. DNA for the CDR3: TGTGCCAGCAGCCCGACTCTCAGGGTAGGGGCTGAAGCTTTCTTT.

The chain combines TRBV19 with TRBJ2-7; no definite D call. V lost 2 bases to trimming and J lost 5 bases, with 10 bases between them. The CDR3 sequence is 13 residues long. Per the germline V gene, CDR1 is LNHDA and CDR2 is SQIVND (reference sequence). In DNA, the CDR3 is TGTGCCAGTAGTATATTGTATGGGGACGAGCAGTACTTC. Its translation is CASSILYGDEQYF. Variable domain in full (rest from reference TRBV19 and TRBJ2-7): DGGITQSPKYLFRKEGQNVTLSCEQNLNHDAMYWYRQDPGQGLRLIYYSQIVNDFQKGDIAEGYSVSREKKESFPLTVTSAQKNPTAFYLCASSILYGDEQYFGPGTRLTVT.

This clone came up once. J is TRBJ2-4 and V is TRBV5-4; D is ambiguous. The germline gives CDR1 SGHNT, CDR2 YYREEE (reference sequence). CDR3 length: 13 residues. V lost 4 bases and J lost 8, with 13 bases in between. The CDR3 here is CASSPASSDIQYF. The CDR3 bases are TGTGCCAGCAGCCCGGCGAGTTCAGACATTCAGTACTTC.

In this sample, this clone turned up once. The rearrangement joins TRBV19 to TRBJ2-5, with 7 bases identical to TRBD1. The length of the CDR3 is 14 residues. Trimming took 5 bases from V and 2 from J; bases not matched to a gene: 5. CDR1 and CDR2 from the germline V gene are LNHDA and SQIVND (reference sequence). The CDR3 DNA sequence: TGTGCCAGTAGTGGAAAGGGGGCTCAAGAGACCCAGTACTTC. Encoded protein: CASSGKGAQETQYF.

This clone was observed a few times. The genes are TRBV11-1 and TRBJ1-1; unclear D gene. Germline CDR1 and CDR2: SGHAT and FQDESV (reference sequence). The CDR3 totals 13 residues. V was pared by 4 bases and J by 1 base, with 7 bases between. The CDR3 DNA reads TGTGCCAGCAGCTCCGACCAGAACACTGAAGCTTTCTTT. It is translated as CASSSDQNTEAFF.

The CDR3 spells CASSQVDMGLAGGREQFF. CDR3 coding DNA: TGCGCCAGCAGCCAAGTCGATATGGGACTAGCGGGGGGGCGTGAGCAGTTCTTC. V gene TRBV4-1 combines with J gene TRBJ2-1, with TRBD2 matching 16 bases. Germline loops: CDR1 MGHRA, CDR2 YSYEKL. Losses at the gene ends were 1 base for V and 9 bases for J; bases not matched to a gene: 9. The CDR3 totals 18 residues.